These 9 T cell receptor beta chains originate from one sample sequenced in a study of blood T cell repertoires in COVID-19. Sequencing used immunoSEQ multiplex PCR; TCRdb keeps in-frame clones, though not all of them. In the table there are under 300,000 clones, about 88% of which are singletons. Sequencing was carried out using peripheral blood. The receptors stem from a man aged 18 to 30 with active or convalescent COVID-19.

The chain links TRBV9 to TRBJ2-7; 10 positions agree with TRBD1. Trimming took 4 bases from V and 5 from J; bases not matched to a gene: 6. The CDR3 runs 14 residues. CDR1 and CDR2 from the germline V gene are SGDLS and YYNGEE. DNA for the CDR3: TGTGCCAGCAGCTTGAGACAGGGGGCGGACGAGCAGTACTTC. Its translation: CASSLRQGADEQYF.

CDR3 nucleotides: TGCAGCGCCGGTGCAGGGGTGGATACTGAAGCTTTCTTT. It specifies CSAGAGVDTEAFF. This sequence joins TRBV29-1 and TRBJ1-1; possible D gene TRBD1, 6 bases. Germline V gene lookup returns CDR1 SQVTM and CDR2 ANQGSEA. This CDR3 spans 13 amino acids. Trimming shortened V by 7 bases and J by 5 bases, and 17 bases separated the two germline ends.

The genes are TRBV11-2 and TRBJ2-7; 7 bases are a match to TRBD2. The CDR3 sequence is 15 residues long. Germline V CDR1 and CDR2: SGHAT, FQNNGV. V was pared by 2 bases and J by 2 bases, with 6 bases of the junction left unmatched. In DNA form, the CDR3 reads TGTGCCAGCAGCTTATATCTCGGGAGGACCTACGAGCAGTACTTC. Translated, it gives CASSLYLGRTYEQYF. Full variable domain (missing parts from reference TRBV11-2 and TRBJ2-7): EAGVAQSPRYKIIEKRQSVAFWCNPISGHATLYWYQQILGQGPKLLIQFQNNGVVDDSQLPKDRFSAERLKGVDSTLKIQPAKLEDSAVYLCASSLYLGRTYEQYFGPGTRLTVT.

CDR3 loop: CATLTGTSTDTQYF. DNA of the CDR3: TGTGCCACCTTGACAGGGACTAGCACAGATACGCAGTATTTT. V gene TRBV10-3 combines with J gene TRBJ2-3; maybe TRBD1 (7 bases). V was shortened by 10 bases and J by 0 bases, with 14 bases between the two germline ends. CDR1 is ENHRY and CDR2 is SYGVKD in the germline V gene. CDR3 length: 14 residues.

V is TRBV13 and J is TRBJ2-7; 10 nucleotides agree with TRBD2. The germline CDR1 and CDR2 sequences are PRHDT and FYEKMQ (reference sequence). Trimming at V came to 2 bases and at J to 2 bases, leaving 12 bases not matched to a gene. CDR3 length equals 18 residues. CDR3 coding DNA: TGTGCCAGCAGCTTACCGGGCAGCGGGAGGGCCGGGACCTACGAGCAGTACTTC. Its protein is CASSLPGSGRAGTYEQYF. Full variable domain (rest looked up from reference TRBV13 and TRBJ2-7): AAGVIQSPRHLIKEKRETATLKCYPIPRHDTVYWYQQGPGQDPQFLISFYEKMQSDKGSIPDRFSAQQFSDYHSELNMSSLELGDSALYFCASSLPGSGRAGTYEQYFGPGTRLTVT.

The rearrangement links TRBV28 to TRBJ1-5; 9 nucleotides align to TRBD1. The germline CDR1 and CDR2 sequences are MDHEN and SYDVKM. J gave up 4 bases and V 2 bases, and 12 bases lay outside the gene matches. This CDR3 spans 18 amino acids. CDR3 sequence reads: CASSLSSQGAGRNQPQHF. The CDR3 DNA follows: TGTGCCAGCAGTTTAAGTTCACAGGGGGCAGGTAGGAATCAGCCCCAGCATTTT.

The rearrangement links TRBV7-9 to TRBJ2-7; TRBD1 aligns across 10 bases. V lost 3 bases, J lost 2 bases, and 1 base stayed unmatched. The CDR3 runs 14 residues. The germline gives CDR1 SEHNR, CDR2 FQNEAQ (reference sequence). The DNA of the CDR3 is TGTGCCAGCAGCTTGGGACAGGGGACCTACGAGCAGTACTTC. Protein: CASSLGQGTYEQYF.

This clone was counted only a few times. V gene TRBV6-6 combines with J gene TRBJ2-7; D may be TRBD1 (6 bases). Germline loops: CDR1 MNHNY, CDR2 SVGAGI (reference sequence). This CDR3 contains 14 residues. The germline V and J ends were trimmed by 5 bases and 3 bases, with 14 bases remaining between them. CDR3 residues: CASSNRDKIYEQYF. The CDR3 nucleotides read TGTGCCAGCAGTAACCGGGACAAGATCTACGAGCAGTACTTC.

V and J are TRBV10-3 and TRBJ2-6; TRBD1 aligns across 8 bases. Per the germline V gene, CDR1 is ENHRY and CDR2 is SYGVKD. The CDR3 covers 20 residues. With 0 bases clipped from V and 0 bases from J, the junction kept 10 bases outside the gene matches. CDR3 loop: CAISESWFGTGLSGANVLTF. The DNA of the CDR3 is TGTGCCATCAGTGAGTCCTGGTTCGGGACAGGTCTCTCTGGGGCCAACGTCCTGACTTTC.